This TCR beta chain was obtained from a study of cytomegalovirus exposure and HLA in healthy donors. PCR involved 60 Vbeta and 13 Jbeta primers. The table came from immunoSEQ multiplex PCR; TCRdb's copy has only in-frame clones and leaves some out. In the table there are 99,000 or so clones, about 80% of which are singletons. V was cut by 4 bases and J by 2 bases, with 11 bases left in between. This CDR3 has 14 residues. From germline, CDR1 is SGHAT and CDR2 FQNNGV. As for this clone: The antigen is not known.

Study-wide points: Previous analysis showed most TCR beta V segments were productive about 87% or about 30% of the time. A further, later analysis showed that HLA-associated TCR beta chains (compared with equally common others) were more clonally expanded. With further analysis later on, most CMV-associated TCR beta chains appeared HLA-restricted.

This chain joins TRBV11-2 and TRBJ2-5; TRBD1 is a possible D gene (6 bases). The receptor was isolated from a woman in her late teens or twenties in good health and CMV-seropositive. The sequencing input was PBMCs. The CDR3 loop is CASSSGQRQETQYF. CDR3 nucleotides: TGTGCCAGCAGCTCCGGACAGAGACAAGAGACCCAGTACTTC. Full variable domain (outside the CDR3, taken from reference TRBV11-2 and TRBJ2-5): EAGVAQSPRYKIIEKRQSVAFWCNPISGHATLYWYQQILGQGPKLLIQFQNNGVVDDSQLPKDRFSAERLKGVDSTLKIQPAKLEDSAVYLCASSSGQRQETQYFGPGTRLLVL.